This record looks at one TCR beta chain sequence and its context. Its antigen remains unidentified. These data come from a study of cytomegalovirus exposure and HLA in healthy donors. Findings and caveats of the study: Presence/absence analyses assumed roughly uniform sequencing depth across donors, which may not hold.

CDR3 size: 15 residues. Germline V gene lookup returns CDR1 SGHRS and CDR2 YFSETQ. V dropped 4 bases and J dropped 3 bases, with 17 bases sitting between them. A multiplex PCR was run with 60 Vbeta primers and 13 Jbeta primers. TCRdb's copy holds only in-frame clones and misses some; the assay was immunoSEQ multiplex PCR. Of around 110,000 clones in the sample, 73% were seen once. This TCR came from a man in his thirties or forties in good health and CMV-seronegative. Input material: PBMCs. This rearrangement joins TRBV5-1 to TRBJ2-7; possibly TRBD2 for D (6 bases). DNA for the CDR3: TGCGCCAGCAGCCCGGGAGTAGGTGTACTCTACGAGCAGTACTTC. The encoded protein is CASSPGVGVLYEQYF. Looking up the rest from reference TRBV5-1 and TRBJ2-7 gives the full variable domain: KAGVTQTPRYLIKTRGQQVTLSCSPISGHRSVSWYQQTPGQGLQFLFEYFSETQRNKGNFPGRFSGRQFSNSRSEMNVSTLELGDSALYLCASSPGVGVLYEQYFGPGTRLTVT.